In this sample, the clone carrying this TCR beta chain turned up a few times. As yet, its antigen is unknown. The data were taken from a study of vaccination and CD4 T cells after COVID-19. Study background: Sampling that followed vaccination took place a median about 75 days after dose two, within a range of 14 to 241.

This sample's treatment: roughly 11-day PBMC culture with coronavirus spike peptide pools or control peptides (ViraFEST assay). Each of days 3 and 7 saw half the medium replaced by fresh IL-2 medium. Negative selection recovered the CD4+ T cells once they had spent 10 days in culture. V lost 4 bases, J lost 3 bases, and 10 bases stayed unmatched. Germline V gene lookup returns CDR1 SQVTM and CDR2 ANQGSEA. The CDR3 is made up of 16 amino acids. Sequence data for DNA of cultured CD4+ T cells were generated by the Oncomine TCR Beta short-read assay. TCRdb processed the PCR reads anew with MiXCR; each CDR3 protein has one entry. The table shows about 12,000 distinct CDR3 sequences, with 61% occurring only once.

The source material was CD4+ T cells from blood, cultured in vitro. This chain connects TRBV29-1 to TRBJ2-1; 9 nucleotides line up with TRBD1. This receptor was taken from a human donor who had recovered from COVID-19. CDR3 sequence: CSVGPNRGQIYNEQFF. CDR3 in DNA: TGCAGCGTTGGCCCTAACAGGGGGCAAATCTACAATGAGCAGTTCTTC.